The TCR beta chain under discussion was sequenced for a study of memory CD4+ T cells and cytomegalovirus serostatus. With V trimmed by 1 base and J by 3 bases, 4 bases remained unmatched. CDR1 is LGHNA, CDR2 YSLEER, per germline. CDR3 size: 15 residues. Profiling relied on immunoSEQ multiplex PCR, and the TCRdb table lists in-frame clones only, not all of them. Among around 88,000 clones, over 70% were seen once, and the ten largest hold roughly 4%. The sort gate was single viable CD3+CD4+CD8-CD45RO+ cells for memory CD4+ T cells. This chain joins TRBV4-3 and TRBJ2-3; 7 bases fit TRBD2. The source is an adult in good health and CMV-seropositive. The sequenced material came from memory CD4+ T cells from blood. The CDR3 nucleotides read TGCGCCAGCAGCCAAGGAGGCGGGAGTACAGATACGCAGTATTTT. Translation: CASSQGGGSTDTQYF.